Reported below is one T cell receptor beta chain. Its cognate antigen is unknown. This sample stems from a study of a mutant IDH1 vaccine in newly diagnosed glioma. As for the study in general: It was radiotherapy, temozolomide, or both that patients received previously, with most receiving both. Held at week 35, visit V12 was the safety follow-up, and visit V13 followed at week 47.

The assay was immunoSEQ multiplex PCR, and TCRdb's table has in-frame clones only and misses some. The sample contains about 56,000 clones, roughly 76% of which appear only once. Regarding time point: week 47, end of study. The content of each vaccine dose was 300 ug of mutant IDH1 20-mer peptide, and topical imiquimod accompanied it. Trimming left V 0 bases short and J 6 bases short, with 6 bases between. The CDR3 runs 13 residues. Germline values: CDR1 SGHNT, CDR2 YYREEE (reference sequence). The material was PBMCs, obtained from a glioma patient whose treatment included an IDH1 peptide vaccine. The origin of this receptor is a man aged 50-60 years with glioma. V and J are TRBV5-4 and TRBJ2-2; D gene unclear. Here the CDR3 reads CASSLDGSGELFF. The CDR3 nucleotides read TGTGCCAGCAGCTTGGACGGGTCCGGGGAGCTGTTTTTT.